Shown below are 6 T cell receptor beta chains from a single sample sequenced in a study of cytomegalovirus exposure and HLA in healthy donors. Vbeta (60) and Jbeta (13) primers were used in the PCR. Clones were read by immunoSEQ multiplex PCR, and TCRdb kept only the in-frame ones, dropping some. The data hold about 180,000 clones, with around 80% observed a single time. The material sequenced was PBMCs. Every receptor here comes from a woman aged 55-70 years in good health and CMV-seropositive.

The rearrangement links TRBV11-2 to TRBJ1-4, with 7 nucleotides matching TRBD1. The CDR3 consists of 14 residues. J lost 5 bases, V lost 3 bases, and 3 bases had no gene match. Germline CDR1 is SGHAT and CDR2 is FQNNGV. CDR3 coding DNA: TGTGCCAGCAGCTTCGGGACAGTCAATGAAAAACTGTTTTTT. This translates into CASSFGTVNEKLFF.

The chain couples TRBV6-4 to TRBJ2-4; 7 nucleotides align to TRBD2. Germline V gene data show CDR1 as MRHNA and CDR2 as SNTAGT. Losses at the gene ends were 3 bases for V and 12 bases for J; bases not matched to a gene: 8. The CDR3 is 13 amino acids. This CDR3 reads CASSERLAGSQYF. CDR3 nucleotide sequence: TGTGCCAGCAGTGAACGACTAGCTGGCAGTCAGTACTTC.

This clone was observed once. Relative to the germline gene, one junction end is altered; a read error may explain this. V and J are TRBV5-1 and TRBJ2-6, with TRBD1 as a possible D gene (5 bases). The germline CDR1 and CDR2 sequences are SGHRS and YFSETQ. The CDR3 runs to 18 residues. In DNA form, the CDR3 reads TGCGCCAGCAGCTTGGTTCAGGGTCCGAGCTCTGGGGCCAACGGCCTGACTTTC. Translation gives CASSLVQGPSSGANGLTF.

The chain uses TRBV25-1 and TRBJ2-1; D call uncertain. The ends were cut back, 3 bases at V and 7 bases at J, with 4 bases in the middle. CDR3 length equals 11 residues. Germline V gives CDR1 MGHDK, CDR2 SYGVNS. CDR3 coding DNA: TGTGCCAGCAGTGAGAGAAATGAGCAGTTCTTC. It yields the protein CASSERNEQFF.

This clone has only a few counts. V and J are TRBV4-2 and TRBJ2-1, with 11 bases identical to TRBD2. V lost 0 bases, J lost 8 bases, and 6 bases stayed unmatched. From germline, CDR1 is LGHNA and CDR2 YNFKEQ. The length of the CDR3 is 16 residues. The CDR3 reads CASSQETSGMGDEQFF. The CDR3 DNA reads as TGTGCCAGCAGCCAAGAGACTAGCGGGATGGGCGATGAGCAGTTCTTC.

This chain's CDR3 is CASSLLAGTNTGELFF. The CDR3 region has the DNA TGTGCCAGCAGCCTTCTAGCGGGGACGAACACCGGGGAGCTGTTTTTT. V gene TRBV14 combines with J gene TRBJ2-2; TRBD2 aligns across 9 bases. The CDR3 extends over 16 amino acids. The trim removed 4 bases at V and 0 bases at J, leaving 3 bases unmatched. The germline V gene encodes CDR1 SGHDN and CDR2 FVKESK.